These 29 T cell receptor beta chains were all obtained from the same sample, sequenced in a study of CD8+ T cells in alopecia areata. Treatment described: oral pan-JAK inhibitor, 5-10 mg twice daily. Sequencing templates came from extracted RNA that was reverse transcribed into cDNA. Sequencing was performed with immunoSEQ multiplex PCR; in TCRdb, only in-frame clones are kept and a portion is missing. This sample has 90,000 to 120,000 clones, with over 80% found just once. The sample here was CD8+ T cells sorted from blood, taken at week 24, from a patient treated with tofacitinib. The receptors shown here come from a human donor with alopecia areata.

In its sample, this clone was seen a few times. This chain uses TRBV30 with TRBJ2-6; TRBD1 is a possible D gene (5 bases). There are 14 residues in the CDR3. Germline CDR1 GTSNPN, CDR2 SVGIG (reference sequence). The germline V and J ends were trimmed by 1 base and 3 bases, with 7 bases remaining between them. DNA for the CDR3: TGTGCCTGGAGTGGGACATATGGGGCCAACGTCCTGACTTTC. Translated: CAWSGTYGANVLTF.

A few counts support this clone. This chain joins TRBV4-3 and TRBJ2-2; TRBD1 matches 11 bases. The CDR3 runs to 17 residues. Per germline, CDR1 LGHNA and CDR2 YSLEER. The V gene end was trimmed by 0 bases and the J gene end by 6 bases; junction bases not matched to a gene: 6. CDR3 sequence (DNA): TGCGCCAGCAGCCAAGATCGCGGACAGGGGGCCGCCGGGGAGCTGTTTTTT. Residues: CASSQDRGQGAAGELFF.

This chain uses TRBV7-8 with TRBJ2-1, with 8 bases lining up with TRBD2. The CDR3 contains 17 residues. CDR1 and CDR2 from the germline V gene are SGHVS and FQNEAQ. V gave up 6 bases and J gave up 4 bases; unmatched junction bases: 14. Written as DNA, the CDR3 is TGTGCCAGCAGTCCCAAGCCTGGTTCTAGCGGGTACAATGAGCAGTTCTTC. Amino acids: CASSPKPGSSGYNEQFF.

The chain carries TRBV29-1 and TRBJ2-1; D may be TRBD1 or TRBD2 (5 bases each). Trimming took off 0 bases at V and 10 bases at J, with 10 bases between the two ends. The length of the CDR3 is 12 residues. Germline V lookup: CDR1 SQVTM, CDR2 ANQGSEA. This chain's CDR3 is CSVEELGPEQFF. The CDR3 nucleotides read TGCAGCGTTGAAGAACTGGGACCCGAGCAGTTCTTC.

This clone showed up just a few times. This chain links TRBV7-8 with TRBJ2-1; D is perhaps TRBD2 (6 bases). Germline V gene data show CDR1 as SGHVS and CDR2 as FQNEAQ. The CDR3 runs 12 residues. V was clipped by 3 bases and J by 8 bases, with 8 bases between them. The CDR3 here is CASSLGGYEQFF. CDR3 in DNA: TGTGCCAGCAGCTTGGGGGGATATGAGCAGTTCTTC.

The genes are TRBV27 and TRBJ2-1; TRBD1 is a possible D gene (5 bases). Germline lookup yields CDR1 MNHEY and CDR2 SMNVEV (reference sequence). The CDR3 totals 13 residues. The V gene lost 6 bases and the J gene lost 5 bases, with 11 bases spanning the gap. The CDR3: CASRSRVNNEQFF. Written as DNA, the CDR3 is TGTGCCAGCAGGAGCAGGGTTAACAATGAGCAGTTCTTC.

The chain combines TRBV7-8 with TRBJ2-5; 7 bases map to TRBD2. V gave up 5 bases and J gave up 4 bases; unmatched junction bases: 10. CDR3 length: 15 residues. CDR1 and CDR2 from the germline V gene are SGHVS and FQNEAQ. The CDR3 is CASSPIWTGGETQYF. As DNA, the CDR3 is TGTGCCAGCAGCCCTATTTGGACGGGGGGAGAGACCCAGTACTTC.

V and J are TRBV5-5 and TRBJ1-5; no definite D call. The V and J ends lost 0 bases and 6 bases respectively, with 13 bases between them. The CDR3 has 15 residues. Germline lookup yields CDR1 SGHKS and CDR2 YYEKEE (reference sequence). The CDR3 protein is CASSLGGAGGQPQHF. The DNA of the CDR3 is TGTGCCAGCAGCTTGGGCGGCGCAGGTGGTCAGCCCCAGCATTTT.

This chain links TRBV5-1 with TRBJ2-3, with 9 bases fitting TRBD2. The trim removed 4 bases at V and 0 bases at J, leaving 18 bases unmatched. Per the germline V gene, CDR1 is SGHRS and CDR2 is YFSETQ. There are 20 residues in the CDR3. The DNA of the CDR3 is TGCGCCAGCAGCCCGAGCCGCGTAGCGGGGGAGGCGTCTAGCACAGATACGCAGTATTTT. Encoded protein: CASSPSRVAGEASSTDTQYF.

The chain recombines TRBV9 with TRBJ1-2, with TRBD1 identical over 7 bases. The J segment lost 1 base and the V segment lost 3 bases, leaving 12 bases of the junction unmatched. Germline V CDR1 and CDR2: SGDLS, YYNGEE. The CDR3 extends over 17 amino acids. CDR3 DNA sequence: TGTGCCAGCAGCGAAAGCCCCCCGACAGGGAGTAACTATGGCTACACCTTC. It encodes CASSESPPTGSNYGYTF.

This sequence joins TRBV7-2 and TRBJ2-3, with no clear D. V was cut by 5 bases and J by 4 bases, with 13 bases left in between. Germline lookup yields CDR1 SGHTA and CDR2 FQGNSA. CDR3 length: 14 amino acids. The CDR3 reads CASSPTLFPDTQYF. As DNA, the CDR3 is TGTGCCAGCAGCCCAACCTTATTTCCAGATACGCAGTATTTT.

The genes are TRBV30 and TRBJ2-5, with 9 bases aligning to TRBD2. Germline CDR1 and CDR2: GTSNPN and SVGIG (reference sequence). The ends lost 0 bases at V and 2 bases at J; junction bases unmatched: 13. The CDR3 runs to 18 residues. The CDR3: CAWSVRDSGGDLQETQYF. CDR3 DNA sequence: TGTGCCTGGAGTGTACGTGATAGCGGGGGAGACTTGCAAGAGACCCAGTACTTC. The full variable domain, with the rest looked up from reference TRBV30 and TRBJ2-5, is SQTIHQWPATLVQPVGSPLSLECTVEGTSNPNLYWYRQAAGRGLQLLFYSVGIGQISSEVPQNLSASRPQDRQFILSSKKLLLSDSGFYLCAWSVRDSGGDLQETQYFGPGTRLLVL.

The chain has TRBV7-9 and TRBJ2-1; 12 bases match TRBD2. V gave up 5 bases and J gave up 9 bases; unmatched junction bases: 8. The germline gives CDR1 SEHNR, CDR2 FQNEAQ (reference sequence). The CDR3 is 15 residues long. As DNA, the CDR3 is TGTGCCAGCAGCCCTCGGACTAGCGGGGACAGTGAGCAGTTCTTC. It encodes CASSPRTSGDSEQFF.

V usage is TRBV2 and J usage is TRBJ2-7; D is possibly TRBD2 (5 bases). CDR3 length: 13 residues. V was pared by 3 bases and J by 6 bases, with 12 bases between. Germline CDR1 SNHLY, CDR2 FYNNEI. The CDR3 DNA sequence: TGTGCCAGCAGTGATTACGGGGTTCGCGAGCAGTACTTC. It is translated as CASSDYGVREQYF.

The V and J genes are TRBV5-1 and TRBJ2-2; D is unresolved. V lost 2 bases and J lost 10, with 9 bases in between. The CDR3 spans 12 residues. Germline CDR1 and CDR2: SGHRS and YFSETQ. CDR3 loop: CASSFAVQELFF. The DNA for the CDR3 is TGCGCCAGCAGCTTTGCGGTTCAGGAGCTGTTTTTT.

V and J are TRBV7-2 and TRBJ2-7; 9 bases map to TRBD1. With V trimmed by 4 bases and J by 3 bases, 7 bases remained unmatched. Germline V gives CDR1 SGHTA, CDR2 FQGNSA. The CDR3 covers 15 residues. For the CDR3, the DNA is TGTGCCAGCAGCTGGGGGACAGGGAGTCTCTACGAGCAGTACTTC. Translated: CASSWGTGSLYEQYF.

The chain carries TRBV4-1 and TRBJ2-7; 8 nucleotides agree with TRBD1. The CDR3 has 17 residues. Trimming at V came to 2 bases and at J to 1 base, leaving 10 bases not matched to a gene. CDR1 MGHRA and CDR2 YSYEKL come from the germline V gene. DNA for the CDR3: TGCGCCAGCAGCCAAATATCCGGACAGGGTTCTTCCTACGAGCAGTACTTC. It yields the protein CASSQISGQGSSYEQYF.

To note about this clone: Other DNA sequences in this sample translate to the same CDR3. V usage is TRBV11-2 and J usage is TRBJ2-7; weak D call: TRBD1 (6 bases). The CDR3 is made up of 13 amino acids. Germline V CDR1 and CDR2: SGHAT, FQNNGV. Trimming removed 3 bases from V and 3 bases from J, with 9 bases in between. CDR3 residues: CASSLGRGYEQYF. CDR3 in DNA: TGTGCCAGCAGCTTGGGCAGGGGCTACGAGCAGTACTTC.

The gene calls are TRBV30 and TRBJ2-7; the D gene is possibly TRBD1 (6 bases). Germline V lookup: CDR1 GTSNPN, CDR2 SVGIG (reference sequence). V was clipped by 7 bases and J by 0 bases, with 13 bases between them. The CDR3 is 13 amino acids. This CDR3 is CAFRGGSSYEQYF. The CDR3 coding sequence is TGTGCCTTCAGGGGCGGCAGCTCCTACGAGCAGTACTTC.

V and J are TRBV4-3 and TRBJ1-5, with D maybe TRBD1 (6 bases). Trimming stripped 2 bases from V and 5 bases from J, with 13 bases between. The V gene's germline CDR1 is LGHNA and CDR2 YSLEER. CDR3 length equals 15 residues. The CDR3 is CASSQSYRVDQPQHF. The CDR3 DNA sequence: TGCGCCAGCAGCCAAAGCTACAGGGTGGATCAGCCCCAGCATTTT.

The rearrangement joins TRBV29-1 to TRBJ2-3; 9 nucleotides line up with TRBD2. Germline lookup yields CDR1 SQVTM and CDR2 ANQGSEA. CDR3 length: 15 amino acids. The V gene end was trimmed by 8 bases and the J gene end by 0 bases; junction bases not matched to a gene: 9. This chain's CDR3 is CSPFLAGSSTDTQYF. The DNA of the CDR3 is TGCAGCCCATTTCTAGCGGGGAGTAGCACAGATACGCAGTATTTT.

As concerns this clone: The junction departs from germline at one end; a sequencing error may be responsible. The rearrangement uses TRBV4-1 and TRBJ2-2; the D call may be TRBD1 or TRBD2 (5 bases each). Germline assignment: CDR1 MGHRA and CDR2 YSYEKL. The CDR3 has 15 amino acids. The CDR3 spells CASSQGERNTGELFF. CDR3 DNA sequence: TGCGCCAGCAGTCAAGGGGAGCGAAACACCGGGGAGCTGTTTTTT.

V is TRBV4-3 and J is TRBJ1-5; D is undetermined. Germline loops: CDR1 LGHNA, CDR2 YSLEER. The CDR3 runs 15 residues. Trimming removed 0 bases from V and 0 bases from J, with 6 bases in between. This chain's CDR3 is CASSQETGSNQPQHF. DNA for the CDR3: TGCGCCAGCAGCCAAGAAACGGGTAGCAATCAGCCCCAGCATTTT.

Notes on this clone: The same CDR3 can be traced to other DNA sequences in this sample. V usage is TRBV6-1 and J usage is TRBJ1-1; 7 nucleotides match TRBD1. Unmatched junction bases numbered 5, after V lost 5 bases and J lost 5 bases. CDR3 size: 13 residues. Germline V gene lookup returns CDR1 MNHNS and CDR2 SASEGT. The CDR3 DNA follows: TGTGCCAGCAGTCGACAGGGATGGACTGAAGCTTTCTTT. This translates into CASSRQGWTEAFF.

A note on this clone: Other DNA sequences of this sample code for an identical CDR3. The CDR3: CASSLGQGYSPEQYF. Here the CDR3 DNA reads TGCGCCAGCAGCTTGGGACAGGGCTATTCGCCCGAGCAGTACTTC. The V call is TRBV5-1, the J call TRBJ2-7, with 7 bases fitting TRBD1. This CDR3 is 15 amino acids long. Germline V CDR1 and CDR2: SGHRS, YFSETQ. V lost 0 bases, J lost 6 bases, and 9 bases stayed unmatched. Combining the CDR3 with reference TRBV5-1 and TRBJ2-7 gives the whole variable domain KAGVTQTPRYLIKTRGQQVTLSCSPISGHRSVSWYQQTPGQGLQFLFEYFSETQRNKGNFPGRFSGRQFSNSRSEMNVSTLELGDSALYLCASSLGQGYSPEQYFGPGTRLTVT.

The V gene is TRBV30, the J gene TRBJ2-7; 9 nucleotides agree with TRBD1. Germline CDR1 is GTSNPN and CDR2 is SVGIG (reference sequence). The V gene end was trimmed by 3 bases and the J gene end by 1 base; junction bases not matched to a gene: 4. The CDR3 runs 14 residues. The CDR3, as DNA: TGTGCCTGGAGCGGACAGGGGTTTTCCTACGAGCAGTACTTC. This sequence encodes CAWSGQGFSYEQYF. Combining the CDR3 with reference TRBV30 and TRBJ2-7 gives the whole variable domain SQTIHQWPATLVQPVGSPLSLECTVEGTSNPNLYWYRQAAGRGLQLLFYSVGIGQISSEVPQNLSASRPQDRQFILSSKKLLLSDSGFYLCAWSGQGFSYEQYFGPGTRLTVT.

V and J are TRBV29-1 and TRBJ1-1; D not resolved. The V end was cut by 4 bases, the J end by 1 base, with 4 bases between. This CDR3 has 11 residues. CDR1 and CDR2 (germline): SQVTM, ANQGSEA. CDR3 region: CSVVSNTEAFF. For the CDR3, the DNA is TGCAGCGTTGTTTCGAACACTGAAGCTTTCTTT.

This clone came up a few times. This chain connects TRBV6-5 to TRBJ2-3; 7 bases fit TRBD2. The V gene end was trimmed by 7 bases and the J gene end by 1 base; junction bases not matched to a gene: 8. The CDR3 contains 15 residues. Germline-derived CDR1 and CDR2 are MNHEY and SVGAGI. The CDR3 nucleotides are TGTGCCAGCATGGGGACCGCGGGGGGCACAGATACGCAGTATTTT. As protein: CASMGTAGGTDTQYF.

This clone was detected only a few times. The rearrangement links TRBV7-8 to TRBJ2-3, with D possibly TRBD1 on 5 matching bases. The CDR3 runs to 15 residues. V dropped 2 bases and J dropped 3 bases, with 12 bases sitting between them. Germline-derived CDR1 and CDR2 are SGHVS and FQNEAQ. In nucleotides, the CDR3 is TGTGCCAGCAGCTTATATGGGGCGTTAACAGATACGCAGTATTTT. Translated, it gives CASSLYGALTDTQYF.